This T cell receptor beta chain is drawn from a study of cytomegalovirus exposure and HLA in healthy donors. This CDR3 has 12 residues. In germline, CDR1 is SQVTM, CDR2 ANQGSEA. V trimming: 3 bases; J trimming: 8 bases; junction bases outside the gene matches: 5. PCR was performed using 60 Vbeta and 13 Jbeta primers. The repertoire was sequenced with immunoSEQ multiplex PCR; TCRdb's copy has only in-frame clones and lacks some. The sample contains 150,000 or so clones, approximately 80% of which appear only once. The TCR originated in a woman in her 30s in good health and CMV-seronegative. The specimen was PBMCs. This chain links TRBV29-1 with TRBJ1-2; the match to TRBD1 covers 8 bases. The CDR3 spells CSVESGGWGYTF. Written as DNA, the CDR3 is TGCAGCGTTGAGTCAGGGGGCTGGGGCTACACCTTC.